A single sample is the source of the 7 T cell receptor beta chains below, sequenced in a study of T cell responses to AZD1222 COVID-19 vaccine. Some clones are missing from TCRdb's copy, which holds only in-frame ones; the method was immunoSEQ multiplex PCR. This table has approximately 88,000 clones, less than 95% appearing once. This specimen was peripheral blood, taken 28 days after the second AZD1222 dose. These receptors all come from an adult who received the AZD1222 COVID-19 vaccine.

CDR3 coding DNA: TGTGCCAGCAGCTTGGGACAGGGGGCGGCCTATGGCTACACCTTC. It is translated as CASSLGQGAAYGYTF. The chain is built from TRBV11-2 and TRBJ1-2, with TRBD1 matching over 12 bases. The CDR3 consists of 15 residues. Germline CDR1 and CDR2: SGHAT and FQNNGV. The J segment lost 4 bases and the V segment lost 3 bases, leaving 3 bases of the junction unmatched. The full variable domain, completed using reference TRBV11-2 and TRBJ1-2, is EAGVAQSPRYKIIEKRQSVAFWCNPISGHATLYWYQQILGQGPKLLIQFQNNGVVDDSQLPKDRFSAERLKGVDSTLKIQPAKLEDSAVYLCASSLGQGAAYGYTFGSGTRLTVV.

V gene TRBV28 combines with J gene TRBJ1-1; 8 bases are a match to TRBD1. CDR3 size: 14 residues. Germline values: CDR1 MDHEN, CDR2 SYDVKM. The J segment lost 10 bases and the V segment lost 5 bases, leaving 12 bases of the junction unmatched. In DNA, the CDR3 is TGTGCCAGCAGTCTACCCCAGGGACAGGAAGGAGCTTTCTTT. This codes for CASSLPQGQEGAFF.

This clone was detected only a few times. The chain has TRBV5-4 and TRBJ1-2; D is unclear. Deletions cut 4 bases from V and 10 bases from J, with 17 bases between. There are 13 residues in the CDR3. Per the germline V gene, CDR1 is SGHNT and CDR2 is YYREEE (reference sequence). This CDR3 is CASSGHVSSAYTF. The CDR3, as DNA: TGTGCCAGCAGCGGCCATGTCAGCTCGGCCTACACCTTC.

This rearrangement joins TRBV28 to TRBJ2-5; weak D call: TRBD1 (5 bases). Germline-derived CDR1 and CDR2 are MDHEN and SYDVKM. With 2 bases removed from V and 5 bases from J, the gap between germline ends came to 12 bases. This CDR3 spans 14 amino acids. As DNA, the CDR3 is TGTGCCAGCAGTTTACAGGGCTTAGGCGAGACCCAGTACTTC. Translating it yields CASSLQGLGETQYF.

This clone appeared a single time. This sequence joins TRBV5-1 and TRBJ2-1, with 7 bases fitting TRBD1. CDR1 is SGHRS and CDR2 is YFSETQ in the germline V gene. The V gene end was trimmed by 0 bases and the J gene end by 9 bases; junction bases not matched to a gene: 6. The CDR3 has 14 amino acids. CDR3 amino acids: CASSLVRGQGEQFF. The CDR3 coding sequence is TGCGCCAGCAGCTTGGTGAGGGGGCAGGGTGAGCAGTTCTTC.

This clone has a single count. The rearrangement joins TRBV7-2 to TRBJ1-5, with D perhaps matching TRBD1 (6 bases). V gave up 2 bases and J gave up 5 bases, with 10 bases separating them. CDR3 length equals 14 residues. Germline CDR1 SGHTA, CDR2 FQGNSA. This CDR3 reads CASSLRTVDQPQHF. The CDR3 DNA follows: TGTGCCAGCAGCTTACGGACAGTAGATCAGCCCCAGCATTTT.

The chain couples TRBV27 to TRBJ2-7; D could derive from TRBD1 or TRBD2 (5 bases each). This CDR3 is 14 amino acids long. Trimming shortened V by 5 bases and J by 1 base, and 12 bases separated the two germline ends. Germline CDR1 reads MNHEY; CDR2 reads SMNVEV (reference sequence). CDR3 amino acids: CASSHGTGSYEQYF. The CDR3 DNA reads as TGTGCCAGCAGTCATGGGACGGGATCCTACGAGCAGTACTTC.